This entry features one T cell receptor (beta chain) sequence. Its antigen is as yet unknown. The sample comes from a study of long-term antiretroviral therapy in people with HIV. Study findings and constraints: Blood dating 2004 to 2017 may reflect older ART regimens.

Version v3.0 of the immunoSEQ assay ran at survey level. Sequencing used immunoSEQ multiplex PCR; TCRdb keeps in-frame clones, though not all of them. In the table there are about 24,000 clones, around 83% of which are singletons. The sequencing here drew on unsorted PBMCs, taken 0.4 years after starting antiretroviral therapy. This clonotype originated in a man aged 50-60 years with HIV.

CDR3 residues: CASAHLGPTSNQPQHF. The CDR3 DNA reads as TGTGCCTCTGCGCACCTAGGGCCGACTAGCAATCAGCCCCAGCATTTT. This chain uses TRBV30 with TRBJ1-5; no firm D call. The length of the CDR3 is 16 residues. The germline V gene has CDR1 GTSNPN and CDR2 SVGIG (reference sequence). The V end was cut by 7 bases, the J end by 0 bases, with 19 bases between.